The next 4 T cell receptor beta chains were all read from a single sample in a study of blood T cell repertoires in COVID-19 (dated by TCRdb to the early 2020s). The receptor library was made with the immunoSEQ multiplex PCR assay. Imported from immuneACCESS, the table was reduced by TCRdb to in-frame sequences with V and J called. These copies leave out some clones; in studies compared against another copy, an unresolved V gene accounts for under half, and the cause of the remainder is not known. Across this sample there are roughly 60,000 clones, with about nine tenths seen only once. Jointly, the top ten make up 5% to 6% of the sample. The sequenced material came from peripheral blood. All receptors derive from a human donor in a cohort sampled during active COVID-19.

This chain connects TRBV25-1 to TRBJ2-3; possible D gene TRBD2, 5 bases. Trimming removed 1 base at V and 5 bases at J, with 19 bases between. CDR1 is MGHDK, CDR2 SYGVNS, per germline. The CDR3 consists of 17 residues. This CDR3 reads CASSEFGRLIREDTQYF. The CDR3 DNA is TGTGCCAGCAGTGAATTTGGCCGACTAATCCGAGAAGATACGCAGTATTTT.

The genes are TRBV7-8 and TRBJ2-1, with TRBD2 identical over 11 bases. J gave up 6 bases and V 5 bases, and 6 bases lay outside the gene matches. This CDR3 is built from 15 residues. The germline V gene encodes CDR1 SGHVS and CDR2 FQNEAQ. The CDR3 loop is CASSPRLAGPNEQFF. As DNA, the CDR3 is TGTGCCAGCAGCCCGCGACTAGCGGGGCCCAATGAGCAGTTCTTC.

The chain combines TRBV30 with TRBJ1-5; D remains unclear. Germline lookup yields CDR1 GTSNPN and CDR2 SVGIG (reference sequence). The CDR3 has 14 residues. Trimming removed 5 bases from V and 4 bases from J, with 15 bases in between. The CDR3 spells CAWSTGSGNQPQHF. The CDR3 DNA sequence: TGTGCCTGGTCTACGGGCTCGGGGAATCAGCCCCAGCATTTT.

The chain employs TRBV6-2 or TRBV6-3 and TRBJ1-2; D uncertain. CDR1 and CDR2 from the germline V gene are MNHEY and SVGEGT. With 6 bases removed from V and 7 bases from J, the gap between germline ends came to 9 bases. The CDR3 loop spans 11 amino acids. CDR3 loop: CASSPGTGYTF. The CDR3 bases are TGTGCCAGCAGCCCGGGCACTGGCTACACCTTC.